The T cell receptor beta chain described here comes from a study of blood T cell repertoires in COVID-19. Study background: The United States, Italy and Spain supplied acute and convalescent COVID-19 samples. In each case, the material was cDNA or gDNA derived from T cells, B-cell-depleted T cells, or PBMCs.

J lost 7 bases, V lost 6 bases, and 12 bases had no gene match. Germline loops: CDR1 LNHDA, CDR2 SQIVND (reference sequence). This CDR3 spans 15 amino acids. Original handling: Reference gene primer amplification gave nucleated cell count estimates. Produced via immunoSEQ multiplex PCR; TCRdb's table is partial and in-frame only. The V and J calls and clone size come from that table; D and trimming were worked out from the DNA. The sample records 90,000 to 120,000 clones, roughly four fifths being singletons. Source material: peripheral blood. The chain uses TRBV19 and TRBJ1-2; 9 positions agree with TRBD1. This clonotype originated in a man aged 60-69 years with acute or convalescent COVID-19. CDR3 DNA sequence: TGTGCCAGTAGCCCCGGGACAGGGAGTCTGGGTGGCTACACCTTC. This translates into CASSPGTGSLGGYTF.